A single sample is the source of the 15 T cell receptor beta chains below, sequenced in a study of shared clonotypes between healthy human individuals. Measured with immunoSEQ multiplex PCR; TCRdb has only the in-frame clones, and not every one. The sample carries some 490,000 clones, roughly 80% recorded once. The sequenced sample consisted of PBMCs. These receptors were taken from a middle-aged woman in good health. Some clones in this sample may be carry-over from other donors' samples.

The chain couples TRBV7-9 to TRBJ2-7, with TRBD2 matching 8 bases. This CDR3 is 15 amino acids long. The germline gives CDR1 SEHNR, CDR2 FQNEAQ (reference sequence). The junction had 6 bases not matched to a gene; V was cut back by 5 bases and J by 0 bases. The CDR3 DNA sequence: TGTGCCAGCAGCCGCGCCGGGACTAGCTCCTACGAGCAGTACTTC. It is translated as CASSRAGTSSYEQYF.

This clone was observed at least ten times. Other DNA sequences in the same sample also yield this CDR3. The genes are TRBV19 and TRBJ2-7; D unclear. CDR1 is LNHDA, CDR2 SQIVND, per germline (reference sequence). V was shortened by 4 bases and J by 0 bases, with 10 bases between the two germline ends. The CDR3 length is 14 residues. The CDR3 loop is CASSTRHHSYEQYF. CDR3 nucleotides: TGTGCCAGTAGTACGAGGCACCACTCCTACGAGCAGTACTTC.

The chain has TRBV7-8 and TRBJ2-7, with D hard to call. V was cut by 4 bases and J by 4 bases, with 11 bases left in between. The CDR3 has 13 residues. Germline V gives CDR1 SGHVS, CDR2 FQNEAQ. DNA for the CDR3: TGTGCCAGCAGCTCCCTGAGAGGTTACGAGCAGTACTTC. Residues: CASSSLRGYEQYF. Combining the CDR3 with reference TRBV7-8 and TRBJ2-7 gives the whole variable domain GAGVSQSPRYKVAKRGQDVALRCDPISGHVSLFWYQQALGQGPEFLTYFQNEAQLDKSGLPSDRFFAERPEGSVSTLKIQRTQQEDSAVYLCASSSLRGYEQYFGPGTRLTVT.

This chain uses TRBV10-3 with TRBJ2-7, with TRBD2 matching 7 bases. This CDR3 is 16 amino acids long. The V gene's germline CDR1 is ENHRY and CDR2 SYGVKD. Losses at the gene ends were 4 bases for V and 2 bases for J; bases not matched to a gene: 11. The CDR3 coding sequence is TGTGCCATCAGTGGGAGGAGCCCGGGACTAACCTACGAGCAGTACTTC. Its protein product is CAISGRSPGLTYEQYF.

The chain is built from TRBV7-3 and TRBJ2-5; the D gene could be TRBD1 or TRBD2 (5 bases each). CDR3 length equals 15 residues. The ends were cut back, 4 bases at V and 1 base at J, with 13 bases in the middle. Germline CDR1 reads SGHTA; CDR2 reads FQGTGA. The CDR3 loop is CASSSGPGPQETQYF. In DNA form, the CDR3 reads TGTGCCAGCAGCTCAGGCCCGGGACCCCAAGAGACCCAGTACTTC. Full variable domain (outside the CDR3, taken from reference TRBV7-3 and TRBJ2-5): GAGVSQTPSNKVTEKGKYVELRCDPISGHTALYWYRQSLGQGPEFLIYFQGTGAADDSGLPNDRFFAVRPEGSVSTLKIQRTERGDSAVYLCASSSGPGPQETQYFGPGTRLLVL.

This clone was seen at least ten times. This CDR3 is also generated by other DNA sequences in the sample. This chain uses TRBV9 with TRBJ2-5, with a possible D match to TRBD1 (6 bases). Germline V gives CDR1 SGDLS, CDR2 YYNGEE. The CDR3 extends over 15 amino acids. The V end was cut by 3 bases, the J end by 0 bases, with 12 bases between. As DNA, the CDR3 is TGTGCCAGCAGCGGCTTGGGGGCAGACCAAGAGACCCAGTACTTC. Translating it yields CASSGLGADQETQYF. Full variable domain (outside the CDR3, taken from reference TRBV9 and TRBJ2-5): DSGVTQTPKHLITATGQRVTLRCSPRSGDLSVYWYQQSLDQGLQFLIQYYNGEERAKGNILERFSAQQFPDLHSELNLSSLELGDSALYFCASSGLGADQETQYFGPGTRLLVL.

This clone has only a few counts. With a far larger clone one base away, a read error is the likely cause. The V and J genes are TRBV30 and TRBJ2-7; D may be TRBD2 (5 bases). Trimming removed 7 bases from V and 3 bases from J, with 16 bases in between. In germline, CDR1 is GTSNPN, CDR2 SVGIG (reference sequence). The CDR3 totals 13 residues. The CDR3 nucleotides are TGTGCCTCTCGAGGGAGTGCCAACTACGAGCAGTACTTC. This codes for CASRGSANYEQYF.

In regard to this clone: A far larger clone is one base from this, pointing to a likely read error. This chain joins TRBV10-2 and TRBJ1-1; D gene uncertain. The V end lost 6 bases, the J end lost 5 bases, and 7 bases lay between the germline ends. The V gene's germline CDR1 is WSHSY and CDR2 SAAADI. The CDR3 totals 11 residues. The CDR3, as DNA: TGCGCCAGCAGAATGGATACTGAAGCTTTCTTT. Translated: CASRMDTEAFF.

This clone was seen just once. The gene calls are TRBV7-2 and TRBJ2-7; D is undetermined. CDR3 size: 14 residues. The V gene lost 6 bases and the J gene lost 0 bases, with 12 bases spanning the gap. The germline CDR1 and CDR2 sequences are SGHTA and FQGNSA. CDR3 in DNA: TGTGCCAGCAGTTTAATACAGAGCTCCTACGAGCAGTACTTC. It encodes CASSLIQSSYEQYF.

CDR3 residues: CASSLTGGAEAFF. CDR3 coding DNA: TGTGCCAGCAGCTTGACTGGCGGGGCTGAAGCTTTCTTT. The gene calls are TRBV5-5 and TRBJ1-1; D is uncertain. Trimming stripped 1 base from V and 6 bases from J, with 10 bases between. The CDR3 spans 13 residues. Germline V gene sequence: CDR1 SGHKS, CDR2 YYEKEE (reference sequence).

The gene calls are TRBV28 and TRBJ2-1, with D perhaps matching TRBD1 or TRBD2 (6 bases each). The V gene lost 3 bases and the J gene lost 6 bases, with 15 bases spanning the gap. The CDR3 length is 15 residues. CDR1 MDHEN and CDR2 SYDVKM come from the germline V gene. The CDR3 region is CASSLYGEGGNEQFF. The CDR3 DNA sequence: TGTGCCAGCAGTTTGTACGGAGAGGGGGGCAATGAGCAGTTCTTC.

The chain joins TRBV6-6 to TRBJ2-7; 8 nucleotides agree with TRBD1. Germline V gene lookup returns CDR1 MNHNY and CDR2 SVGAGI (reference sequence). CDR3 length equals 16 residues. J was trimmed by 2 bases and V by 6 bases; bases with no gene match: 12. The chain's CDR3 is CASRYRERTGTYEQYF. The CDR3 nucleotides read TGTGCCAGCAGGTACCGCGAACGGACAGGGACCTACGAGCAGTACTTC.

This clone was observed a few times. A read error is likely here: a far larger clone is one base away. This sample includes further DNA sequences coding for the same CDR3. The chain employs TRBV30 and TRBJ1-2; D not certain. Germline CDR1 reads GTSNPN; CDR2 reads SVGIG (reference sequence). This CDR3 is 12 amino acids long. The CDR3 coding sequence is TGTGCATGGAGTCGACCGACCTATGGCTACACCTTC. As protein: CAWSRPTYGYTF.

The rearrangement joins TRBV7-9 to TRBJ2-7, with 11 bases that match TRBD2. The germline CDR1 and CDR2 sequences are SEHNR and FQNEAQ (reference sequence). V shed 5 bases, J shed 4 bases, and the junction held 7 bases outside the gene matches. The length of the CDR3 is 15 residues. The CDR3 region has the DNA TGTGCCAGCAGCCCACTAGCGGGAGTTTCATACGAGCAGTACTTC. It codes for CASSPLAGVSYEQYF.

The CDR3 loop reads CASSQSTRKGREQYF. CDR3 DNA sequence: TGTGCCAGCAGCCAATCGACCAGGAAGGGGCGCGAGCAGTACTTC. V gene TRBV4-2 combines with J gene TRBJ2-7, with a weak D call TRBD1 (5 bases). V lost 2 bases to trimming and J lost 6 bases, with 17 bases between them. Per germline, CDR1 LGHNA and CDR2 YNFKEQ. This CDR3 has 15 amino acids.